This passage covers 32 T cell receptor beta chains from one sample sequenced in a study of control samples from healthy donors and cancer patients (dated by TCRdb to between 2020 and 2021). Library creation used the immunoSEQ multiplex PCR assay. TCRdb obtained this table from immuneACCESS and retained in-frame rearrangements with V and J assigned. These tables miss some clones; where compared with another copy, unresolved V genes account for less than half of the shortfall, and the remainder is unexplained. Within this sample are 150,000 to 200,000 clones, with 70% to 90% of them counted one time only. Of the sample, more than 10% falls within the top ten clones. The sequencing sample was made of blood. The receptors originated from a man aged 30-40 years in good health.

The rearrangement links TRBV27 to TRBJ2-7; D gene unclear. Trimming took 5 bases from V and 2 from J, leaving 10 bases between them. The germline gives CDR1 MNHEY, CDR2 SMNVEV (reference sequence). The CDR3 sequence is 13 residues long. CDR3 coding DNA: TGTGCCAGCAGTCCCCGGTGGCCCTACGAGCAGTACTTC. Protein sequence: CASSPRWPYEQYF.

The chain carries TRBV6-6 and TRBJ1-5; D is unclear. V was shortened by 8 bases and J by 11 bases, with 13 bases between the two germline ends. The CDR3 sequence is 11 residues long. The germline V gene encodes CDR1 MNHNY and CDR2 SVGAGI (reference sequence). In DNA form, the CDR3 reads TGTGCCAGCCGGGCGGAAGGTACCCAGCATTTT. Protein: CASRAEGTQHF.

V and J are TRBV6-5 and TRBJ2-7; 8 bases align to TRBD1. The J call may be incorrect, as the DNA end agrees better with TRBJ2-1. The germline V gene encodes CDR1 MNHEY and CDR2 SVGAGI. The CDR3 is 15 residues long. CDR3 amino acids: CASPTPQGALNEQFF. CDR3 DNA sequence: TGTGCCAGCCCCACCCCGCAGGGGGCGTTGAATGAGCAGTTCTTC.

CDR3 bases: TGTGCCAGCAGCCCTATTCAATCCGGGACGGGGAACACTGAAGCTTTCTTT. It encodes CASSPIQSGTGNTEAFF. The chain joins TRBV14 to TRBJ1-1; D is possibly TRBD1 (5 bases). Germline V gene lookup returns CDR1 SGHDN and CDR2 FVKESK. V was shortened by 4 bases and J by 1 base, with 19 bases between the two germline ends. The CDR3 runs 17 residues.

The chain recombines TRBV10-3 with TRBJ2-5; 9 bases align to TRBD1. CDR3 length: 15 residues. Trimming at V came to 7 bases and at J to 5 bases, leaving 11 bases not matched to a gene. Germline CDR1 is ENHRY and CDR2 is SYGVKD. Here the CDR3 reads CAIKGSTGGSETQYF. The CDR3 DNA sequence: TGTGCCATCAAGGGATCGACAGGGGGGAGCGAGACCCAGTACTTC.

This clone occurred a few times. The chain employs TRBV2 and TRBJ1-1; D may be TRBD1 (5 bases). The V gene's germline CDR1 is SNHLY and CDR2 FYNNEI. The CDR3 consists of 14 residues. The germline V and J ends were trimmed by 2 bases and 2 bases, with 9 bases remaining between them. The DNA for the CDR3 is TGTGCCAGCAGTGAAAGTCAGGGTAACACTGAAGCTTTCTTT. This sequence encodes CASSESQGNTEAFF.

The CDR3 sequence is CSVAGIMGANTGELFF. The DNA for the CDR3 is TGCAGCGTTGCAGGTATAATGGGGGCGAACACCGGGGAGCTGTTTTTT. The chain combines TRBV29-1 with TRBJ2-2, with D perhaps assigned TRBD1 or TRBD2 (5 bases each). The CDR3 consists of 16 residues. V was shortened by 4 bases and J by 0 bases, with 15 bases between the two germline ends. Germline CDR1 is SQVTM and CDR2 is ANQGSEA.

The chain carries TRBV14 and TRBJ2-7; a weak D match, TRBD1 (5 bases). CDR3 length: 15 amino acids. The germline V gene encodes CDR1 SGHDN and CDR2 FVKESK. V was clipped by 0 bases and J by 6 bases, with 15 bases between them. In DNA, the CDR3 is TGTGCCAGCAGCCAAGATGTGGGGCCTACCAGCGAGCAGTACTTC. It codes for CASSQDVGPTSEQYF.

The table lists this clone with many counts. The chain carries TRBV5-6 and TRBJ2-7, with TRBD1 matching 7 bases. Losses at the gene ends were 1 base for V and 5 bases for J; bases not matched to a gene: 6. CDR3 length equals 14 residues. CDR1 is SGHDT, CDR2 YYEEEE, per germline. This chain's CDR3 is CASSLWDRPNEQYF. CDR3 nucleotides: TGTGCCAGCAGCTTGTGGGACAGACCCAACGAGCAGTACTTC.

The chain uses TRBV11-3 and TRBJ2-3; 11 nucleotides line up with TRBD2. Trimming cost V 6 bases and J 2 bases; bases outside gene matches: 7. The CDR3 totals 16 residues. Germline V gene lookup returns CDR1 SGHNT and CDR2 YENEEA. CDR3 nucleotide sequence: TGTGCCAGCAGTTACGGGACTAGCGGTGCCACAGATACGCAGTATTTT. Its translation: CASSYGTSGATDTQYF.

The chain uses TRBV7-9 and TRBJ2-7, with D perhaps TRBD2 (5 bases). Germline CDR1 is SEHNR and CDR2 is FQNEAQ (reference sequence). The CDR3 totals 18 residues. V dropped 1 base and J dropped 2 bases, with 21 bases sitting between them. The CDR3: CASSLGEGTIGSAYEQYF. Here the CDR3 DNA reads TGTGCCAGCAGCTTAGGAGAGGGAACGATAGGATCAGCCTACGAGCAGTACTTC.

The gene calls are TRBV7-9 and TRBJ2-3, with a weak D call TRBD1 (6 bases). Germline assignment: CDR1 SEHNR and CDR2 FQNEAQ (reference sequence). V gave up 4 bases and J gave up 6 bases, with 14 bases separating them. This CDR3 has 14 amino acids. Written as DNA, the CDR3 is TGTGCCAGCAGCTCATTCCTGAGGGGGGATACGCAGTATTTT. The encoded protein is CASSSFLRGDTQYF.

This chain uses TRBV7-9 with TRBJ1-6; D is unresolved. The length of the CDR3 is 15 residues. V was trimmed by 8 bases and J by 5 bases, leaving 16 bases between them. The V gene's germline CDR1 is SEHNR and CDR2 FQNEAQ (reference sequence). This chain's CDR3 is CASSEEELNNSPLHF. The CDR3 DNA follows: TGTGCCAGCTCAGAGGAGGAGTTGAATAATTCACCCCTCCACTTT.

J is TRBJ2-1 and V is TRBV5-6; 16 nucleotides align to TRBD2. Germline V gene data show CDR1 as SGHDT and CDR2 as YYEEEE. The CDR3 has 14 amino acids. Trimming removed 5 bases from V and 8 bases from J; junction bases left unmatched: 1. In nucleotides, the CDR3 is TGTGCCAGCAGAGGGACTAGCGGGAGGGATGAGCAGTTCTTC. This sequence encodes CASRGTSGRDEQFF.

This clone appeared a few times. V and J are TRBV7-9 and TRBJ1-6, with TRBD1 identical over 9 bases. V trimming: 1 base; J trimming: 10 bases; junction bases outside the gene matches: 5. Germline V lookup: CDR1 SEHNR, CDR2 FQNEAQ (reference sequence). This CDR3 region has 15 residues. The CDR3 bases are TGTGCCAGCAGCTTAGGGACAGGGGAAGGGTCACCCCTCCACTTT. Translating gives CASSLGTGEGSPLHF.

As DNA, the CDR3 is TGTGCCAGCAGCTATGCTGGAAACACCATATATTTT. The encoded protein is CASSYAGNTIYF. This rearrangement joins TRBV12-3 or TRBV12-4 to TRBJ1-3, with D uncertain. Between the trimmed V and J ends, which lost 6 bases and 2 bases, there was a span of 5 bases. The CDR3 has 12 amino acids.

The chain is built from TRBV3-1 (or the pseudogene TRBV3-2) and TRBJ2-4, with TRBD1 matching over 12 bases. V shed 7 bases, J shed 11 bases, and the junction held 9 bases outside the gene matches. CDR3 size: 14 residues. Germline lookup yields CDR1 LGHDT and CDR2 YNNKEL (reference sequence). The CDR3 sequence is CASTPGTGGVLQYF. CDR3 DNA: TGTGCCAGCACCCCTGGGACAGGGGGCGTTCTTCAGTACTTC.

The gene calls are TRBV6-2 or TRBV6-3 and TRBJ2-1; D unresolved. V shed 5 bases and J shed 7 bases, with 6 bases lying between them. The germline gives CDR1 MNHEY, CDR2 SVGEGT. This CDR3 is 11 amino acids long. This CDR3 reads CASSGLNEQFF. The CDR3 nucleotides read TGTGCCAGCAGTGGTCTGAATGAGCAGTTCTTC.

This chain connects TRBV5-1 to TRBJ2-6; no clear D. This CDR3 spans 15 amino acids. Germline loops: CDR1 SGHRS, CDR2 YFSETQ. Trimming removed 10 bases at V and 3 bases at J, with 17 bases between. In nucleotides, the CDR3 is TGCGCCGCCGGCCTCGGCCTTGATGGGGCCAACGTCCTGACTTTC. Amino acid sequence: CAAGLGLDGANVLTF.

The chain links TRBV10-3 to TRBJ2-2; D ambiguous. Germline CDR1 ENHRY, CDR2 SYGVKD. The CDR3 covers 19 residues. The ends were cut back, 0 bases at V and 7 bases at J, with 24 bases in the middle. CDR3 nucleotides: TGTGCCATCAGTGAGTCGAGTATAGTAGGCAGGCCATCAGGCGGGGAGCTGTTTTTT. Translating it yields CAISESSIVGRPSGGELFF.

The chain links TRBV28 to TRBJ2-3; 11 bases map to TRBD2. CDR1 is MDHEN and CDR2 is SYDVKM in the germline V gene. CDR3 length: 17 amino acids. V trimming: 4 bases; J trimming: 1 base; junction bases outside the gene matches: 7. The CDR3: CASSYPLLAGGTDTQYF. The CDR3 DNA reads as TGTGCCAGCAGTTACCCTCTACTAGCGGGAGGCACAGATACGCAGTATTTT.

The chain is built from TRBV6-5 and TRBJ1-2, with 8 positions matching TRBD1. Trimming took 2 bases from V and 3 from J; bases not matched to a gene: 2. The CDR3 length is 14 residues. Per the germline V gene, CDR1 is MNHEY and CDR2 is SVGAGI. As DNA, the CDR3 is TGTGCCAGCAGTTACGGGACAGGAGACTATGGCTACACCTTC. Amino acid sequence: CASSYGTGDYGYTF.

This chain uses TRBV3-1 (or the pseudogene TRBV3-2) with TRBJ1-1; no clear D. The germline V gene encodes CDR1 LGHDT and CDR2 YNNKEL (reference sequence). V lost 0 bases and J lost 3, with 2 bases in between. This CDR3 has 12 residues. The DNA of the CDR3 is TGTGCCAGCAGCCAAGACTACACTGAAGCTTTCTTT. Translated: CASSQDYTEAFF.

This chain links TRBV5-4 with TRBJ2-2; D perhaps matches TRBD1 (6 bases). Trimming took off 5 bases at V and 5 bases at J, with 13 bases between the two ends. Germline loops: CDR1 SGHNT, CDR2 YYREEE (reference sequence). The CDR3 consists of 14 residues. The CDR3 DNA reads as TGTGCCAGCAGTATACAGGGTTGGACCGGGGAGCTGTTTTTT. Protein: CASSIQGWTGELFF. The variable domain in full, completed from reference TRBV5-4 and TRBJ2-2, reads ETGVTQSPTHLIKTRGQQVTLRCSSQSGHNTVSWYQQALGQGPQFIFQYYREEENGRGNFPPRFSGLQFPNYSSELNVNALELDDSALYLCASSIQGWTGELFFGEGSRLTVL.

In its sample, this clone was seen once. V is TRBV24-1 and J is TRBJ2-1; possibly TRBD2 for D (5 bases). This CDR3 has 15 residues. Looked up from germline, CDR1 is KGHDR and CDR2 is SFDVKD. The ends were cut back, 3 bases at V and 4 bases at J, with 12 bases in the middle. The CDR3 DNA reads as TGTGCCACCAGTGATGCTGGAGAGGGTTACAATGAGCAGTTCTTC. Amino acids: CATSDAGEGYNEQFF.

This clone was observed a handful of times. The rearrangement links TRBV5-1 to TRBJ2-1; D is unresolved. Trimming pared 4 bases from V and 5 bases from J, leaving 19 bases between. CDR3 size: 16 residues. Germline lookup yields CDR1 SGHRS and CDR2 YFSETQ. The CDR3 sequence is CASSPRSEIAHNEQFF. The CDR3 DNA reads TGCGCCAGCAGCCCCCGGTCGGAGATCGCCCACAATGAGCAGTTCTTC.

The V and J genes are TRBV5-1 and TRBJ2-1, with 7 bases fitting TRBD2. The CDR3 consists of 14 residues. The V segment lost 4 bases and the J segment 5 bases; nucleotides outside the gene matches: 6. Germline assignment: CDR1 SGHRS and CDR2 YFSETQ. The CDR3 is CASSPDGGNNEQFF. The CDR3 DNA reads TGCGCCAGCAGCCCGGACGGGGGGAACAATGAGCAGTTCTTC.

The V call is TRBV15, the J call TRBJ1-3; D is undetermined. Germline V lookup: CDR1 LNHNV, CDR2 YYDKDF (reference sequence). The germline V and J ends were trimmed by 6 bases and 1 base, with 7 bases remaining between them. The CDR3 length is 13 residues. The CDR3 bases are TGTGCCACCAGTACGACATCTGGAAACACCATATATTTT. Protein: CATSTTSGNTIYF.

This chain links TRBV5-8 with TRBJ2-1; 10 bases match TRBD2. The CDR3 spans 17 residues. The V gene's germline CDR1 is SGHTS and CDR2 YDEGEE. V lost 4 bases and J lost 3; bases outside the gene matches: 10. CDR3 loop: CASSRGSRLAGYNEQFF. The CDR3 nucleotides read TGTGCCAGCAGCCGCGGTTCTCGACTAGCGGGCTACAATGAGCAGTTCTTC.

Concerning this clone: This same CDR3 is encoded by further DNA sequences in the sample. This chain links TRBV12-3 or TRBV12-4 with TRBJ1-2; TRBD1 agrees at 9 bases. The V and J ends lost 6 bases and 5 bases, in that order; junction bases with no gene match: 1. This CDR3 is built from 12 residues. The CDR3 DNA reads as TGTGCCAGCAGCGGACAGGGGTATGGCTACACCTTC. This encodes CASSGQGYGYTF.

The rearrangement joins TRBV4-2 to TRBJ2-7; TRBD1 matches at 7 bases. Looked up from germline, CDR1 is LGHNA and CDR2 is YNFKEQ. The CDR3 has 14 amino acids. V lost 2 bases, J lost 3 bases, and 4 bases stayed unmatched. The CDR3 sequence is CASSQRDRNYEQYF. CDR3 bases: TGTGCCAGCAGCCAAAGGGACAGAAACTACGAGCAGTACTTC.

This clone appeared once. V is TRBV2 and J is TRBJ1-2; D is possibly TRBD1 (5 bases). Germline loops: CDR1 SNHLY, CDR2 FYNNEI. V was cut by 3 bases and J by 3 bases, with 11 bases left in between. This CDR3 region has 14 residues. CDR3 in DNA: TGTGCCAGCAGTGAGGACACGAAGGACTATGGCTACACCTTC. The encoded protein is CASSEDTKDYGYTF. Variable domain in full (rest from reference TRBV2 and TRBJ1-2): EPEVTQTPSHQVTQMGQEVILRCVPISNHLYFYWYRQILGQKVEFLVSFYNNEISEKSEIFDDQFSVERPDGSNFTLKIRSTKLEDSAMYFCASSEDTKDYGYTFGSGTRLTVV.